The 7 T cell receptor beta chains in this list originate from one sample, sequenced in a study of blood T cell repertoires in COVID-19. The protocol was immunoSEQ multiplex PCR, while the TCRdb copy is restricted to in-frame clones and leaves out a portion. Among just under 300,000 clones, 70% to 90% were seen once, and the ten largest hold about 1.2%. Sequencing was performed on peripheral blood. Receptors were obtained from a man in his 70s with acute or convalescent COVID-19.

This rearrangement joins TRBV5-5 to TRBJ2-3, with 7 positions matching TRBD1. CDR3 length: 14 residues. Trimming removed 3 bases from V and 4 bases from J; junction bases left unmatched: 5. The germline V gene encodes CDR1 SGHKS and CDR2 YYEKEE (reference sequence). The CDR3 region has the DNA TGTGCCAGCAGCTCCGGACAGGATGCAGATACGCAGTATTTT. Translated: CASSSGQDADTQYF.

The chain is built from TRBV5-4 and TRBJ2-2; no clear D. The CDR3 consists of 12 residues. Deletions cut 4 bases from V and 8 bases from J, with 9 bases between. Germline V gene sequence: CDR1 SGHNT, CDR2 YYREEE (reference sequence). CDR3 region: CASSPPRGELFF. The CDR3 nucleotides read TGTGCCAGCAGCCCCCCTCGGGGGGAGCTGTTTTTT.

This chain connects TRBV28 to TRBJ2-1; D gene ambiguous. The CDR3 spans 12 residues. V was pared by 3 bases and J by 7 bases, with 7 bases between. Per the germline V gene, CDR1 is MDHEN and CDR2 is SYDVKM. The DNA for the CDR3 is TGTGCCAGCAGTTTTTATGCGAATGAGCAGTTCTTC. Its protein is CASSFYANEQFF.

The chain is built from TRBV19 and TRBJ1-2; D is perhaps TRBD1 (5 bases). Trimming took 5 bases from V and 4 from J, leaving 14 bases between them. CDR1 is LNHDA and CDR2 is SQIVND in the germline V gene (reference sequence). The CDR3 runs to 14 residues. CDR3 loop: CASSANRRGYGYTF. As DNA, the CDR3 is TGTGCCAGTAGTGCTAACAGGCGGGGCTATGGCTACACCTTC. The full variable domain, with the rest looked up from reference TRBV19 and TRBJ1-2, is DGGITQSPKYLFRKEGQNVTLSCEQNLNHDAMYWYRQDPGQGLRLIYYSQIVNDFQKGDIAEGYSVSREKKESFPLTVTSAQKNPTAFYLCASSANRRGYGYTFGSGTRLTVV.

The rearrangement joins TRBV19 to TRBJ1-1; possible D gene TRBD1, 5 bases. The CDR3 has 14 amino acids. CDR1 is LNHDA and CDR2 is SQIVND in the germline V gene (reference sequence). Between the trimmed V and J ends, which lost 7 bases and 4 bases, there was a span of 16 bases. Here the CDR3 reads CASKRHGARTEAFF. Written as DNA, the CDR3 is TGTGCCAGTAAAAGGCATGGGGCCCGCACTGAAGCTTTCTTT.

With regard to this clone: The sample holds other DNA sequences that translate to the same CDR3. V is TRBV14 and J is TRBJ1-6; D is ambiguous. The CDR3 covers 12 residues. Germline V gene data show CDR1 as SGHDN and CDR2 as FVKESK. Deletions cut 4 bases from V and 9 bases from J, with 7 bases between. This chain's CDR3 is CASSLVGSPLHF. The CDR3 nucleotides are TGTGCCAGCAGCCTCGTCGGTTCACCCCTCCACTTT.

J is TRBJ2-2 and V is TRBV7-9; 10 nucleotides agree with TRBD1. Per germline, CDR1 SEHNR and CDR2 FQNEAQ (reference sequence). V trimming: 7 bases; J trimming: 3 bases; junction bases outside the gene matches: 5. This CDR3 region has 15 residues. The DNA for the CDR3 is TGTGCCAGCATTGCCGGGACAGGGGACACCGGGGAGCTGTTTTTT. It specifies CASIAGTGDTGELFF. Using reference TRBV7-9 and TRBJ2-2 for the parts outside the CDR3, the full variable domain is DTGVSQNPRHKITKRGQNVTFRCDPISEHNRLYWYRQTLGQGPEFLTYFQNEAQLEKSRLLSDRFSAERPKGSFSTLEIQRTEQGDSAMYLCASIAGTGDTGELFFGEGSRLTVL.